These 27 T cell receptor beta chains originate from one sample sequenced in a study of lymphopenia after photon versus proton radiotherapy. Sequencing used immunoSEQ multiplex PCR; TCRdb keeps in-frame clones, though not all of them. The data contain about 53,000 clones, around 82% of them singletons. Specimen: peripheral blood, collected from a patient treated with photon-based radiotherapy. These receptor sequences come from a man between 50 and 59 years old with gastric cancer.

This chain uses TRBV10-3 with TRBJ1-5, with 10 positions matching TRBD1. Losses at the gene ends were 3 bases for V and 6 bases for J; bases not matched to a gene: 8. Germline V gives CDR1 ENHRY, CDR2 SYGVKD. The CDR3 covers 16 residues. CDR3 in amino acids: CAISDPGTGAGQPQHF. CDR3 nucleotides: TGTGCCATCAGTGACCCAGGGACAGGGGCGGGTCAGCCCCAGCATTTT.

The table lists this clone with a few counts. This chain uses TRBV28 with TRBJ2-5; weak D call: TRBD1 (6 bases). V dropped 5 bases and J dropped 2 bases, with 15 bases sitting between them. In germline, CDR1 is MDHEN, CDR2 SYDVKM. The CDR3 is made up of 15 amino acids. CDR3 sequence: CASSRSQGPQETQYF. CDR3 coding DNA: TGTGCCAGCAGTCGCTCACAGGGACCACAAGAGACCCAGTACTTC. The full variable domain, in which reference TRBV28 and TRBJ2-5 provide the parts outside the CDR3, is DVKVTQSSRYLVKRTGEKVFLECVQDMDHENMFWYRQDPGLGLRLIYFSYDVKMKEKGDIPEGYSVSREKKERFSLILESASTNQTSMYLCASSRSQGPQETQYFGPGTRLLVL.

The chain recombines TRBV5-6 with TRBJ1-2; D not certain. The CDR3 has 16 residues. Deletions cut 3 bases from V and 0 bases from J, with 15 bases between. The germline V gene encodes CDR1 SGHDT and CDR2 YYEEEE. The CDR3 nucleotides are TGTGCCAGCAGCTCCTGGGCGATAGGGACTAACTATGGCTACACCTTC. Its translation is CASSSWAIGTNYGYTF.

This clone showed up just a few times. DNA for the CDR3: TGTGCCAGCAGGTCTCGGACAGGGGCGAACTATGGCTACACCTTC. Encoded protein: CASRSRTGANYGYTF. The chain joins TRBV2 to TRBJ1-2, with TRBD1 matching 9 bases. Per the germline V gene, CDR1 is SNHLY and CDR2 is FYNNEI. The CDR3 contains 15 residues. V lost 6 bases to trimming and J lost 2 bases; unmatched junction nucleotides: 7. The full variable domain, in which reference TRBV2 and TRBJ1-2 provide the parts outside the CDR3, is EPEVTQTPSHQVTQMGQEVILRCVPISNHLYFYWYRQILGQKVEFLVSFYNNEISEKSEIFDDQFSVERPDGSNFTLKIRSTKLEDSAMYFCASRSRTGANYGYTFGSGTRLTVV.

This clone was recorded many times. The rearrangement links TRBV7-9 to TRBJ2-5, with 7 bases aligning to TRBD1. The length of the CDR3 is 16 residues. Germline values: CDR1 SEHNR, CDR2 FQNEAQ (reference sequence). V shed 2 bases, J shed 2 bases, and the junction held 8 bases outside the gene matches. The CDR3, as DNA: TGTGCCAGCAGCTTATACCCGACAGGGCAACAAGAGACCCAGTACTTC. Its translation: CASSLYPTGQQETQYF.

A single count supports this clone. The rearrangement links TRBV4-2 to TRBJ2-1; D ambiguous. Trimming shortened V by 3 bases and J by 7 bases, and 4 bases separated the two germline ends. The germline gives CDR1 LGHNA, CDR2 YNFKEQ. The length of the CDR3 is 11 residues. CDR3 sequence (DNA): TGTGCCAGCAGCCAGGAAAATGAGCAGTTCTTC. It yields the protein CASSQENEQFF.

The genes are TRBV2 and TRBJ2-1; 15 bases are a match to TRBD2. The CDR3 is 15 residues long. The germline V gene has CDR1 SNHLY and CDR2 FYNNEI. The junction had 6 bases not matched to a gene; V was cut back by 6 bases and J by 9 bases. The CDR3, as DNA: TGTGCCAGCAGGCGGACTAGCGGGAGGGAGGGTGAGCAGTTCTTC. Translation gives CASRRTSGREGEQFF.

The chain employs TRBV2 and TRBJ2-7; TRBD2 aligns across 12 bases. The CDR3 is 16 residues long. V lost 5 bases, J lost 5 bases, and 10 bases stayed unmatched. Germline assignment: CDR1 SNHLY and CDR2 FYNNEI. The CDR3 region is CASSLRTSGNGNEQYF. The CDR3, as DNA: TGTGCCAGCAGTCTCCGGACTAGCGGGAACGGCAACGAGCAGTACTTC.

The chain recombines TRBV4-2 with TRBJ2-1, with 12 bases fitting TRBD1. The germline gives CDR1 LGHNA, CDR2 YNFKEQ. The CDR3 is 15 residues long. V was clipped by 2 bases and J by 8 bases; unmatched bases: 4. The DNA for the CDR3 is TGTGCCAGCAGCCAACCGGGACAGGGGGCCTATGAGCAGTTCTTC. The encoded protein is CASSQPGQGAYEQFF.

This rearrangement joins TRBV6-6 to TRBJ2-3, with D tentatively TRBD2 (6 bases). The V gene lost 5 bases and the J gene lost 0 bases, with 12 bases spanning the gap. Germline lookup yields CDR1 MNHNY and CDR2 SVGAGI (reference sequence). CDR3 length: 15 amino acids. CDR3 bases: TGTGCCAGCAGTCAGACCGGGACTAGCACAGATACGCAGTATTTT. This translates into CASSQTGTSTDTQYF.

This clone was counted once. The V call is TRBV2, the J call TRBJ2-5, with a tentative D call TRBD1 (5 bases). The germline CDR1 and CDR2 sequences are SNHLY and FYNNEI. This CDR3 is built from 14 residues. V was shortened by 4 bases and J by 0 bases, with 9 bases between the two germline ends. The CDR3: CASSATDNQETQYF. Here the CDR3 DNA reads TGTGCCAGCAGTGCGACGGACAACCAAGAGACCCAGTACTTC. The variable domain in full, with the rest retrieved from reference TRBV2 and TRBJ2-5, is EPEVTQTPSHQVTQMGQEVILRCVPISNHLYFYWYRQILGQKVEFLVSFYNNEISEKSEIFDDQFSVERPDGSNFTLKIRSTKLEDSAMYFCASSATDNQETQYFGPGTRLLVL.

The chain joins TRBV7-2 to TRBJ1-5; 7 nucleotides line up with TRBD1. V gave up 5 bases and J gave up 7 bases; unmatched junction bases: 11. In germline, CDR1 is SGHTA, CDR2 FQGNSA. There are 15 residues in the CDR3. The CDR3 bases are TGTGCCAGCAGCCTAGAGCTGACAGGGCTGCAGCCCCAGCATTTT. Translation: CASSLELTGLQPQHF.

Only a few counts were recorded for this clone. The rearrangement uses TRBV6-5 and TRBJ2-2; D is undetermined. The length of the CDR3 is 11 residues. CDR1 and CDR2 from the germline V gene are MNHEY and SVGAGI. Trimming cost V 5 bases and J 2 bases, with 0 bases left between them. Here the CDR3 reads CASSNTGELFF. CDR3 nucleotide sequence: TGTGCCAGCAGTAACACCGGGGAGCTGTTTTTT.

The chain couples TRBV7-3 to TRBJ2-1, with TRBD2 matching 9 bases. Germline CDR1 SGHTA, CDR2 FQGTGA. J was trimmed by 9 bases and V by 2 bases; bases with no gene match: 11. The CDR3 is 16 residues long. The CDR3 reads CASSLQAGGPNSEQFF. Here the CDR3 DNA reads TGTGCCAGCAGCTTACAAGCGGGAGGTCCTAATAGTGAGCAGTTCTTC. Filled out from reference TRBV7-3 and TRBJ2-1, the complete variable domain reads GAGVSQTPSNKVTEKGKYVELRCDPISGHTALYWYRQSLGQGPEFLIYFQGTGAADDSGLPNDRFFAVRPEGSVSTLKIQRTERGDSAVYLCASSLQAGGPNSEQFFGPGTRLTVL.

The chain recombines TRBV27 with TRBJ2-5; the D gene is possibly TRBD2 (6 bases). The J call could be wrong; TRBJ2-7 is a better fit for the DNA end. Germline V gene lookup returns CDR1 MNHEY and CDR2 SMNVEV (reference sequence). There are 14 residues in the CDR3. CDR3 DNA: TGTGCCAGCAGCCTCGAGGGCGGGATATTCGAGCAGTACTTC. It codes for CASSLEGGIFEQYF.

The chain carries TRBV5-1 and TRBJ2-1; 10 bases align to TRBD2. CDR3 size: 18 residues. Trimming cost V 4 bases and J 0 bases; bases outside gene matches: 10. CDR1 is SGHRS and CDR2 is YFSETQ in the germline V gene. The CDR3 protein is CASSPVASGRVSYNEQFF. The DNA of the CDR3 is TGCGCCAGCAGCCCAGTTGCTAGCGGGAGAGTCTCCTACAATGAGCAGTTCTTC.

V gene TRBV19 combines with J gene TRBJ2-7; 9 bases map to TRBD1. V gave up 8 bases and J gave up 2 bases; unmatched junction bases: 4. The germline gives CDR1 LNHDA, CDR2 SQIVND (reference sequence). The CDR3 runs to 13 residues. CDR3 region: CASGQGPPYEQYF. In DNA form, the CDR3 reads TGTGCCAGTGGACAGGGGCCCCCCTACGAGCAGTACTTC.

The rearrangement links TRBV15 to TRBJ2-1; 11 positions match TRBD1. This CDR3 is built from 17 residues. Germline lookup yields CDR1 LNHNV and CDR2 YYDKDF (reference sequence). Germline trimming cut 5 bases from V and 7 bases from J; bases unmatched to any gene: 13. CDR3 region: CATSPLGGQGARNEQFF. DNA of the CDR3: TGTGCCACCAGCCCCCTGGGCGGACAGGGGGCACGGAATGAGCAGTTCTTC.

This chain links TRBV18 with TRBJ1-2, with D uncertain. CDR3 size: 14 residues. The germline gives CDR1 KGHSH, CDR2 LQKENI. Trimming took 1 base from V and 0 from J, leaving 6 bases between them. The DNA for the CDR3 is TGTGCCAGCTCACCACGCTCAGCTAACTATGGCTACACCTTC. Translation gives CASSPRSANYGYTF.

This chain connects TRBV28 to TRBJ1-5, with D hard to call. Trimming left V 5 bases short and J 0 bases short, with 14 bases between. The CDR3 has 16 amino acids. Germline-derived CDR1 and CDR2 are MDHEN and SYDVKM. CDR3 sequence (DNA): TGTGCCAGCAGTCCCCGGCAGACCTATAGCAATCAGCCCCAGCATTTT. It yields the protein CASSPRQTYSNQPQHF. The variable domain in full, completed from reference TRBV28 and TRBJ1-5, reads DVKVTQSSRYLVKRTGEKVFLECVQDMDHENMFWYRQDPGLGLRLIYFSYDVKMKEKGDIPEGYSVSREKKERFSLILESASTNQTSMYLCASSPRQTYSNQPQHFGDGTRLSIL.

The chain recombines TRBV7-9 with TRBJ2-2; 8 bases align to TRBD1. V was pared by 0 bases and J by 7 bases, with 7 bases of the junction left unmatched. Germline loops: CDR1 SEHNR, CDR2 FQNEAQ (reference sequence). The CDR3 sequence is 16 residues long. CDR3 sequence reads: CASSLATTGGGGELFF. The CDR3 DNA follows: TGTGCCAGCAGCTTAGCCACCACAGGGGGTGGCGGGGAGCTGTTTTTT.

The count of this clone is one. The J gene is TRBJ2-7, the V gene TRBV10-3; possibly TRBD1 for D (6 bases). The CDR3 is 14 amino acids. The V gene's germline CDR1 is ENHRY and CDR2 SYGVKD. Trimming cost V 6 bases and J 3 bases, with 15 bases left between them. The CDR3 protein is CAISGDTRDYEQYF. CDR3 nucleotide sequence: TGTGCCATCAGCGGGGACACCCGGGACTACGAGCAGTACTTC.

V usage is TRBV6-1 and J usage is TRBJ2-5; possible D gene TRBD1, 6 bases. The CDR3 has 14 residues. Germline V gene lookup returns CDR1 MNHNS and CDR2 SASEGT. V was shortened by 8 bases and J by 5 bases, with 18 bases between the two germline ends. The CDR3, as DNA: TGTGCCAGCGGAGGTAGACAGGCCGGGGAGACCCAGTACTTC. This translates into CASGGRQAGETQYF.

This rearrangement joins TRBV6-5 to TRBJ1-1; D unclear. The germline V and J ends were trimmed by 4 bases and 4 bases, with 7 bases remaining between them. Germline CDR1 reads MNHEY; CDR2 reads SVGAGI. CDR3 length: 12 residues. CDR3 amino acids: CASSSLGTEAFF. Written as DNA, the CDR3 is TGTGCCAGCAGTTCCCTGGGCACTGAAGCTTTCTTT.

V and J are TRBV5-4 and TRBJ2-7; TRBD2 matches 8 bases. V gave up 4 bases and J gave up 3 bases; unmatched junction bases: 9. Germline CDR1 and CDR2: SGHNT and YYREEE (reference sequence). The CDR3 loop spans 15 amino acids. CDR3 bases: TGTGCCAGCAGCCGGGGGGGCGGGGCTAACTACGAGCAGTACTTC. Amino acid sequence: CASSRGGGANYEQYF.

V and J are TRBV19 and TRBJ1-5; no clear D gene. Germline CDR1 LNHDA, CDR2 SQIVND (reference sequence). V lost 3 bases to trimming and J lost 3 bases, with 9 bases between them. This CDR3 region has 14 residues. The CDR3 here is CASSILDVNQPQHF. DNA of the CDR3: TGTGCCAGTAGTATCCTAGACGTCAATCAGCCCCAGCATTTT.

This chain uses TRBV5-4 with TRBJ2-7, with 8 bases aligning to TRBD1. J was trimmed by 0 bases and V by 2 bases; bases with no gene match: 4. Germline values: CDR1 SGHNT, CDR2 YYREEE (reference sequence). CDR3 length: 15 residues. The CDR3 here is CASSFGTGPSYEQYF. CDR3 bases: TGTGCCAGCAGCTTCGGGACAGGCCCCTCCTACGAGCAGTACTTC.